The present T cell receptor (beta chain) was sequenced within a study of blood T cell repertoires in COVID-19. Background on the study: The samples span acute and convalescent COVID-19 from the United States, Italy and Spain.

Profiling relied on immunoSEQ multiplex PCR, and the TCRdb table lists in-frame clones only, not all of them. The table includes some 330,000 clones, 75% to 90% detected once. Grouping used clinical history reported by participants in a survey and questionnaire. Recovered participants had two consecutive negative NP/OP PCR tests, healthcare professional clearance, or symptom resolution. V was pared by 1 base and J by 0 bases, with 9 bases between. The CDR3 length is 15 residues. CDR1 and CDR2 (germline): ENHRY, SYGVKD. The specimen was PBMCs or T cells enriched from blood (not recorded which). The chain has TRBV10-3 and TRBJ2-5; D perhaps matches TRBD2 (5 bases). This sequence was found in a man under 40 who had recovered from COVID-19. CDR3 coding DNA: TGTGCCATCAGTGAGTATAGAGGGAACCAAGAGACCCAGTACTTC. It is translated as CAISEYRGNQETQYF.